Presented here are 30 T cell receptor beta chains from one specimen sequenced in a study of monozygotic twins with inflammatory bowel disease. TCRdb re-called the 5' RACE reads and gives one entry per CDR3 protein, without DNA. The repertoire table contains fewer than 550,000 distinct CDR3 sequences. The sample consisted of blood. The receptors here all came from a human donor with ulcerative colitis or Crohn's disease, or a healthy co-twin of an affected twin (not recorded which).

J is TRBJ1-2 and V is TRBV20-1; TCRdb indicates TRBD1, and absent DNA this call remains unverified. CDR1 and CDR2 (germline): DFQATT, SNEGSKA (reference sequence). This CDR3 contains 13 residues. The CDR3 sequence: CSARGDRVYGYTF.

J is TRBJ2-1 and V is TRBV3-1; TCRdb calls TRBD1, which cannot be checked without DNA. This CDR3 is 16 amino acids long. CDR1 is LGHDT and CDR2 is YNNKEL in the germline V gene (reference sequence). CDR3 protein: CASSQEVRGLSLEQFF.

The chain recombines TRBV12-3 or TRBV12-4 with TRBJ2-7; the D gene TCRdb calls, TRBD1, cannot be checked with no DNA. The CDR3 is 15 residues long. The CDR3 region is CASSFSTGAGYEQYF.

This CDR3 is CASRIGGSASNQPQHF. The rearrangement joins TRBV27 to TRBJ1-5; the D call of TRBD1 rests on TCRdb alone, since no DNA is present to check it. Germline loops: CDR1 MNHEY, CDR2 SMNVEV (reference sequence). The CDR3 runs 16 residues.

CDR3: CSAGRIAGEQYF. The chain combines TRBV29-1 with TRBJ2-7; TCRdb's D call, TRBD2, is unchecked because there is no DNA. Germline V gene data show CDR1 as SQVTM and CDR2 as ANQGSEA. This CDR3 contains 12 residues.

The J gene is TRBJ2-2, the V gene TRBV30. Germline CDR1 reads GTSNPN; CDR2 reads SVGIG (reference sequence). This CDR3 is 14 amino acids long. CDR3 residues: CAWSVSMNTGELFF.

The gene calls are TRBV7-9 and TRBJ1-1. The CDR3 is 13 residues long. The germline gives CDR1 SEHNR, CDR2 FQNEAQ (reference sequence). CDR3 loop: CASRNTQNTEAFF. The whole variable domain, remainder taken from reference TRBV7-9 and TRBJ1-1, is DTGVSQNPRHKITKRGQNVTFRCDPISEHNRLYWYRQTLGQGPEFLTYFQNEAQLEKSRLLSDRFSAERPKGSFSTLEIQRTEQGDSAMYLCASRNTQNTEAFFGQGTRLTVV.

This sequence joins TRBV12-2 and TRBJ2-3; absent DNA, TCRdb's TRBD2 call cannot be checked. TRBV12-2 is labeled a pseudogene. This CDR3 region has 17 residues. The CDR3 sequence: CASRLGASGGATDTQYF.

The CDR3 protein is CATSAIGTQNYGYTF. This sequence joins TRBV15 and TRBJ1-2; TCRdb returns TRBD1, unconfirmable since there is no DNA. Per germline, CDR1 LNHNV and CDR2 YYDKDF (reference sequence). The CDR3 runs 15 residues.

The J gene is TRBJ2-7, the V gene TRBV7-2; TCRdb returns TRBD1, unconfirmable since there is no DNA. CDR3 length equals 17 residues. In germline, CDR1 is SGHTA, CDR2 FQGNSA. The CDR3 sequence: CASSPYRTGGRSYEQYF.

The chain combines TRBV4-3 with TRBJ1-6. Germline lookup yields CDR1 LGHNA and CDR2 YSLEER. This CDR3 comprises 15 residues. The CDR3 reads CASSIQSSYNSPLHF.

This chain links TRBV29-1 with TRBJ1-4; the D call from TCRdb, TRBD1, cannot be confirmed without DNA. CDR1 SQVTM and CDR2 ANQGSEA come from the germline V gene. The CDR3 covers 16 residues. This CDR3 reads CSVGQSGRGTNEKLFF.

The chain combines TRBV27 with TRBJ1-1. The germline gives CDR1 MNHEY, CDR2 SMNVEV (reference sequence). This CDR3 has 13 residues. CDR3 protein: CASSPMSGTEAFF.

The J gene is TRBJ2-5, the V gene TRBV20-1; TCRdb's D gene call, TRBD2, goes unchecked for lack of DNA. This CDR3 has 14 amino acids. The V gene's germline CDR1 is DFQATT and CDR2 SNEGSKA (reference sequence). The CDR3 sequence is CSAREEGVRETQYF.

The chain carries TRBV7-2 and TRBJ2-7. CDR1 is SGHTA and CDR2 is FQGNSA in the germline V gene. This CDR3 contains 13 residues. The CDR3 reads CASSNGVTYEQYF.

This chain uses TRBV7-2 with TRBJ2-3; with no DNA, the TCRdb D assignment of TRBD1 cannot be verified. Germline V gene sequence: CDR1 SGHTA, CDR2 FQGNSA. There are 14 residues in the CDR3. CDR3 sequence: CASSLRDNTDTQYF.

J is TRBJ2-1 and V is TRBV4-1; TCRdb reports TRBD2, a call that lacks DNA to check it against. CDR3 length equals 21 residues. Germline CDR1 MGHRA, CDR2 YSYEKL. The CDR3 is CASSQSLVGLWGGPSYNEQFF.

The rearrangement uses TRBV20-1 and TRBJ1-1; TCRdb outputs TRBD1, but without DNA this stays unchecked. The CDR3 sequence is 13 residues long. Germline values: CDR1 DFQATT, CDR2 SNEGSKA (reference sequence). The CDR3 here is CSASRDGNTEAFF.

The chain combines TRBV9 with TRBJ2-7; the TCRdb call, TRBD1, lacks DNA for checking. The CDR3 is 16 residues long. The germline gives CDR1 SGDLS, CDR2 YYNGEE. The CDR3 region is CASSPRERALSYEQYF.

V gene TRBV20-1 combines with J gene TRBJ2-1; TCRdb's D gene call, TRBD2, goes unchecked for lack of DNA. The CDR3 totals 14 residues. CDR1 and CDR2 (germline): DFQATT, SNEGSKA (reference sequence). This CDR3 is CSARDRTSYNEQFF.

The chain uses TRBV6-5 and TRBJ1-1. The germline gives CDR1 MNHEY, CDR2 SVGAGI. The CDR3 has 15 amino acids. The CDR3 loop is CASSYSTAVNTEAFF.

This sequence joins TRBV12-3 or TRBV12-4 and TRBJ1-6. CDR3 size: 14 residues. The CDR3 loop reads CASSLVANNSPLHF.

The gene calls are TRBV5-1 and TRBJ2-6. CDR3 length equals 15 residues. CDR1 is SGHRS and CDR2 is YFSETQ in the germline V gene. The CDR3 protein is CASSVEGSGANVLTF.

This chain links TRBV28 with TRBJ2-7; TCRdb returns TRBD1, unconfirmable since there is no DNA. The CDR3 is made up of 13 amino acids. CDR1 is MDHEN, CDR2 SYDVKM, per germline. The CDR3 sequence is CASSFWGGSEQYF. Variable domain in full (rest from reference TRBV28 and TRBJ2-7): DVKVTQSSRYLVKRTGEKVFLECVQDMDHENMFWYRQDPGLGLRLIYFSYDVKMKEKGDIPEGYSVSREKKERFSLILESASTNQTSMYLCASSFWGGSEQYFGPGTRLTVT.

V is TRBV2 and J is TRBJ2-1; the TCRdb D gene call, TRBD1, has no DNA to confirm it. Germline V CDR1 and CDR2: SNHLY, FYNNEI. The CDR3 extends over 14 amino acids. The CDR3 reads CASSEDPRYNEQFF.

The gene calls are TRBV5-1 and TRBJ2-5; TCRdb calls TRBD1, which cannot be checked without DNA. Germline V gene lookup returns CDR1 SGHRS and CDR2 YFSETQ. The CDR3 runs 15 residues. CDR3 protein: CASSLGTGGTETQYF.

The rearrangement joins TRBV5-6 to TRBJ2-1. The CDR3 consists of 13 residues. Germline CDR1 and CDR2: SGHDT and YYEEEE. CDR3 region: CASQLGSYNEQFF.

The rearrangement links TRBV20-1 to TRBJ2-1; TCRdb proposes TRBD1, but this gene call is untestable without DNA. This CDR3 comprises 14 residues. The V gene's germline CDR1 is DFQATT and CDR2 SNEGSKA (reference sequence). The CDR3 protein is CSAREGARRDEQFF.

The chain links TRBV28 to TRBJ2-7; the D gene TCRdb calls, TRBD1, cannot be checked with no DNA. The CDR3 loop spans 13 amino acids. The V gene's germline CDR1 is MDHEN and CDR2 SYDVKM. This CDR3 is CASRLAGGWEQYF.

The chain couples TRBV7-6 to TRBJ2-7; no DNA is available, so the TRBD1 call from TCRdb remains unchecked. The CDR3 totals 14 residues. Germline CDR1 SGHVS, CDR2 FNYEAQ. CDR3 region: CASSPRMLGGEQYF.